This T cell receptor beta chain was sequenced in a study of OX40 agonist ivuxolimab in advanced cancers. Study findings and constraints: In general, CD8+ T cells held more expanded clones than CD4+ did, on average.

Profiling relied on immunoSEQ multiplex PCR, and the TCRdb table lists in-frame clones only, not all of them. The sample holds about 93,000 clones, under 95% seen once. This CDR3 has 14 amino acids. Per germline, CDR1 MNHEY and CDR2 SMNVEV (reference sequence). V was clipped by 4 bases and J by 3 bases, with 10 bases between them. In the case of this clone: Its specificity is not known. The same CDR3 arises from other DNA sequences in this sample as well.

This specimen consisted of CD4+ or CD8+ T cells sorted from blood, obtained in a trial of the OX40 agonist ivuxolimab. This receptor was identified in an adult with an advanced solid tumor such as melanoma, head and neck, liver or kidney cancer. This chain uses TRBV27 with TRBJ1-5, with TRBD1 as a possible D gene (6 bases). The CDR3 loop is CASSSGQPNQPQHF. CDR3 coding DNA: TGTGCCAGCAGTTCAGGACAGCCCAATCAGCCCCAGCATTTT.